The 10 T cell receptor beta chains reported below all come from one sample, sequenced in a study of metastatic and nonmetastatic thyroid tumors. Through MiXCR, TCRdb re-clonotyped the PCR reads. The data show tens of thousands of clones, approximately 19% seen once. Each patient came to thyroid surgery without any prior treatment (of any kind). Sequencing was done on a sample of blood. Source of these receptors: a female donor with papillary thyroid cancer or a benign thyroid nodule (not recorded which). Some clones in this sample may be carry-over from other donors' samples.

This chain links TRBV3-1 with TRBJ1-6; D is possibly TRBD1 (6 bases). CDR1 is LGHDT, CDR2 YNNKEL, per germline (reference sequence). The CDR3 runs to 14 residues. V dropped 0 bases and J dropped 7 bases, with 7 bases sitting between them. DNA of the CDR3: TGTGCCAGCAGCCAAGACAGGGGAAATTCACCCCTCCACTTT. As protein: CASSQDRGNSPLHF.

This clone was recorded at least ten times. This chain links TRBV6-1 with TRBJ1-6; D gene ambiguous. V was trimmed by 8 bases and J by 5 bases, leaving 13 bases between them. The CDR3 length is 14 residues. The germline V gene has CDR1 MNHNS and CDR2 SASEGT. CDR3 residues: CASRPIPNNSPLHF. The CDR3 DNA is TGTGCCAGCCGACCCATCCCTAATAATTCACCCCTCCACTTT.

This clone has a count of ten or more. The chain couples TRBV2 to TRBJ1-5; D gene uncertain. The ends were cut back, 2 bases at V and 2 bases at J, with 10 bases in the middle. The CDR3 is 15 amino acids. Germline V gene lookup returns CDR1 SNHLY and CDR2 FYNNEI. The CDR3 DNA reads TGTGCCAGCAGTGAAATAACTTGGGGCAATCAGCCCCAGCATTTT. Translating gives CASSEITWGNQPQHF.

At least ten counts were recorded for this clone. The J gene is TRBJ2-7, the V gene TRBV7-2; 10 bases fit TRBD1. The germline V gene encodes CDR1 SGHTA and CDR2 FQGNSA. This CDR3 spans 16 amino acids. V was clipped by 6 bases and J by 0 bases; unmatched bases: 8. CDR3 sequence: CASRTGTGANSYEQYF. The CDR3 DNA follows: TGTGCCAGCAGAACCGGGACAGGGGCCAACTCCTACGAGCAGTACTTC.

The V call is TRBV14, the J call TRBJ1-1; D is ambiguous. Germline-derived CDR1 and CDR2 are SGHDN and FVKESK. The CDR3 consists of 11 residues. V was trimmed by 8 bases and J by 10 bases, leaving 14 bases between them. DNA for the CDR3: TGTGCCAGCCGCCTCGGGGTTAGAGCTTTCTTT. Protein: CASRLGVRAFF.

Many counts were recorded for this clone. The rearrangement links TRBV3-1 to TRBJ1-2; D is perhaps TRBD1 (6 bases). With 2 bases removed from V and 7 bases from J, the gap between germline ends came to 8 bases. This CDR3 contains 12 residues. CDR1 is LGHDT and CDR2 is YNNKEL in the germline V gene (reference sequence). CDR3 sequence: CASSQTGSGYTF. CDR3 DNA sequence: TGTGCCAGCAGCCAAACAGGGAGTGGCTACACCTTC.

This clone was seen at least ten times. V is TRBV7-2 and J is TRBJ1-5, with D perhaps TRBD1 (6 bases). The CDR3 extends over 14 amino acids. Germline values: CDR1 SGHTA, CDR2 FQGNSA. Trimming left V 6 bases short and J 4 bases short, with 13 bases between. Here the CDR3 DNA reads TGTGCCAGCAGTCCTAAGCAGGGGAATCAGCCCCAGCATTTT. It encodes CASSPKQGNQPQHF.

This clone was seen many times. This chain connects TRBV7-3 to TRBJ2-2; the match to TRBD1 covers 8 bases. Germline V lookup: CDR1 SGHTA, CDR2 FQGTGA. The CDR3 runs 16 residues. The V segment lost 5 bases and the J segment 0 bases; nucleotides outside the gene matches: 5. CDR3 sequence reads: CASSPNRGTNTGELFF. In DNA form, the CDR3 reads TGTGCCAGCAGCCCAAACAGGGGGACGAACACCGGGGAGCTGTTTTTT.

This clone was picked up many times. The chain is built from TRBV10-2 and TRBJ2-1, with TRBD1 matching 7 bases. CDR1 is WSHSY and CDR2 is SAAADI in the germline V gene. The CDR3 sequence is 13 residues long. V lost 9 bases to trimming and J lost 3 bases; unmatched junction nucleotides: 5. In DNA form, the CDR3 reads TGCGCCAGTGGGACAGAGAGCTACAATGAGCAGTTCTTC. Translated, it gives CASGTESYNEQFF.

In its sample, this clone was seen many times. The rearrangement links TRBV20-1 to TRBJ1-1; D remains ambiguous. The CDR3 runs 12 residues. Trimming shortened V by 0 bases and J by 5 bases, and 7 bases separated the two germline ends. The V gene's germline CDR1 is DFQATT and CDR2 SNEGSKA (reference sequence). CDR3 in amino acids: CSAREGSTEAFF. DNA of the CDR3: TGCAGTGCTAGAGAGGGGTCTACTGAAGCTTTCTTT.